This entry is about one T cell receptor beta chain. As originally analysed: It was from reference gene primer amplification that nucleated cell counts were estimated. Data came from immunoSEQ multiplex PCR; TCRdb stores just in-frame clones and leaves some out. The DNA was the basis for D and trimming; V, J and clone size are from that table. The repertoire includes 40,000 to 55,000 clones, approximately 85% of them detected once, and about a third sits in the top ten. The CDR3 runs to 11 residues. V was cut by 7 bases and J by 6 bases, with 10 bases left in between. Germline lookup yields CDR1 SNHLY and CDR2 FYNNEI. This entry is derived from a study of blood T cell repertoires in COVID-19. On the study more broadly: Sites in the United States, Italy and Spain provided acute and convalescent COVID-19 samples.

Sequencing was performed on peripheral blood. This clonotype was obtained from a woman over 75 with acute or convalescent COVID-19. This sequence joins TRBV2 and TRBJ2-7; tentative D call: TRBD1 (6 bases). The CDR3 reads CASNIQGEQYF. CDR3 DNA sequence: TGTGCCAGCAATATACAGGGCGAGCAGTACTTC.